This paragraph covers one TCR beta chain sequence. The repertoire was sequenced with immunoSEQ multiplex PCR; TCRdb's copy has only in-frame clones and lacks some. The sample yields about 72,000 clones, 85% to 95% seen once. This sample is drawn from a study of control samples from healthy donors and cancer patients. The germline gives CDR1 SEHNR, CDR2 FQNEAQ (reference sequence). The CDR3 length is 12 residues. V was shortened by 2 bases and J by 7 bases, with 6 bases between the two germline ends. This sequence joins TRBV7-9 and TRBJ1-5; unclear D gene. This receptor was identified in a woman aged 55-75 years in good health. The sequenced material came from blood. CDR3 sequence reads: CASSLFEQPQHF. The CDR3, as DNA: TGTGCCAGCAGCTTATTTGAGCAGCCCCAGCATTTT.